These 20 T cell receptor beta chains originate from one sample sequenced in a study of CD8 T cells in ankylosing spondylitis. Each CDR3 protein gets one entry after TCRdb re-called the 5' RACE reads with MiXCR. In the table there are around 280,000 distinct CDR3 sequences, about 19% of which are singletons. Sequencing was performed on blood, either unsorted or a sorted T cell fraction (not recorded which). These receptors were taken from a male donor with ankylosing spondylitis or in good health (not recorded which).

This clonotype appeared a few times. The chain recombines TRBV12-3 or TRBV12-4 with TRBJ1-5, with TRBD1 as a possible D gene (5 bases). The CDR3 loop spans 16 amino acids. Trimming pared 5 bases from V and 0 bases from J, leaving 14 bases between. The CDR3 region is CASSPDRSHSNQPQHF. The DNA of the CDR3 is TGTGCCAGCAGTCCCGACAGATCCCATAGCAATCAGCCCCAGCATTTT.

This clonotype has just a few counts. The V call is TRBV20-1, the J call TRBJ2-1; D is perhaps TRBD2 (6 bases). The length of the CDR3 is 14 residues. Trimming removed 5 bases at V and 7 bases at J, with 18 bases between. Germline values: CDR1 DFQATT, CDR2 SNEGSKA (reference sequence). The CDR3 DNA sequence: TGCAGTGCTGGCAGCACAACCGGAGGGAATGAGCAGTTCTTC. Translation: CSAGSTTGGNEQFF.

This clonotype turned up a few times. The J gene is TRBJ2-3, the V gene TRBV11-2, with 13 bases lining up with TRBD2. CDR1 and CDR2 from the germline V gene are SGHAT and FQNNGV. The junction had 9 bases not matched to a gene; V was cut back by 5 bases and J by 7 bases. This CDR3 has 16 residues. CDR3 sequence: CASSPGLAGSGNTQYF. The CDR3 DNA reads as TGTGCCAGCAGCCCGGGACTAGCGGGGTCCGGGAATACGCAGTATTTT.

This clonotype was recorded a few times. The V call is TRBV4-1, the J call TRBJ2-2, with a weak D call TRBD1 (5 bases). The V gene's germline CDR1 is MGHRA and CDR2 YSYEKL. CDR3 length equals 16 residues. V was cut by 1 base and J by 5 bases, with 14 bases left in between. This CDR3 is CASSQGGNRRTGELFF. The CDR3 coding sequence is TGCGCCAGCAGCCAAGGTGGCAACAGGCGAACCGGGGAGCTGTTTTTT.

This clonotype was observed many times. This chain connects TRBV3-1 to TRBJ2-4; D possibly uses TRBD1 or TRBD2 (6 bases each). Trimming took off 3 bases at V and 0 bases at J, with 12 bases between the two ends. CDR3 size: 16 residues. Germline V gene sequence: CDR1 LGHDT, CDR2 YNNKEL (reference sequence). CDR3 in amino acids: CASSHRGGLAKNIQYF. Written as DNA, the CDR3 is TGTGCCAGCAGCCATCGAGGGGGACTAGCCAAAAACATTCAGTACTTC.

The rearrangement links TRBV20-1 to TRBJ1-4; 9 bases are a match to TRBD1. The junction had 15 bases not matched to a gene; V was cut back by 3 bases and J by 4 bases. The CDR3 extends over 18 amino acids. The germline CDR1 and CDR2 sequences are DFQATT and SNEGSKA (reference sequence). CDR3 DNA: TGCAGTGCTAGCTACTCCGGGACAGGGCTTCGTTTTAATGAAAAACTGTTTTTT. It is translated as CSASYSGTGLRFNEKLFF.

In its sample, this clonotype was seen many times. V and J are TRBV20-1 and TRBJ1-2, with 8 bases identical to TRBD1. Trimming removed 1 base from V and 7 bases from J; junction bases left unmatched: 11. The CDR3 runs 15 residues. Germline values: CDR1 DFQATT, CDR2 SNEGSKA (reference sequence). The DNA of the CDR3 is TGCAGTGCTAGAGTCCAGGGGGCCGGATTGGGTGGCTACACCTTC. It yields the protein CSARVQGAGLGGYTF.

The V and J genes are TRBV9 and TRBJ1-5; D perhaps matches TRBD1 (5 bases). CDR1 is SGDLS and CDR2 is YYNGEE in the germline V gene. Trimming left V 0 bases short and J 3 bases short, with 7 bases between. CDR3 size: 14 residues. Written as DNA, the CDR3 is TGTGCCAGCAGCGTAGACGGGGCCAATCAGCCCCAGCATTTT. This codes for CASSVDGANQPQHF.

CDR3 loop: CASSLERENTEAFF. The CDR3 DNA reads as TGTGCCAGCAGCTTAGAGAGGGAGAACACTGAAGCTTTCTTT. The chain is built from TRBV7-6 and TRBJ1-1; D gene uncertain. The V gene's germline CDR1 is SGHVS and CDR2 FNYEAQ. V was cut by 1 base and J by 1 base, with 7 bases left in between. The CDR3 has 14 residues.

Concerning this clonotype itself: Because it lacks the conserved phenylalanine or tryptophan at the end, this CDR3 is likely a read error. The DNA is left out, because the CDR3 cannot be placed on it with certainty; the CDR3 is given as TCRdb lists it. J is TRBJ2-7 and V is TRBV12-1; the table assigns TRBD1, which was not confirmed against the DNA. TRBV12-1 is a listed pseudogene. The CDR3 adds up to 9 amino acids, both ends counted. The CDR3 sequence: CASSLGTGI.

This chain joins TRBV6-1 and TRBJ1-3; D gene unclear. The CDR3 totals 13 residues. The germline gives CDR1 MNHNS, CDR2 SASEGT. Deletions cut 6 bases from V and 5 bases from J, with 11 bases between. CDR3 residues: CASSPLDRNTIYF. As DNA, the CDR3 is TGTGCCAGCAGCCCCCTGGACCGAAACACCATATATTTT.

The DNA for the CDR3 is TGTGCCAGCAGCCAACAGACAGGGGGCAAAAACATTCAGTACTTC. This translates into CASSQQTGGKNIQYF. The chain recombines TRBV16 with TRBJ2-4; TRBD1 matches 9 bases. Germline lookup yields CDR1 KGHSY and CDR2 FQNENV. J lost 3 bases, V lost 2 bases, and 2 bases had no gene match. This CDR3 spans 15 amino acids.

This chain joins TRBV28 and TRBJ1-5; weak D call: TRBD1 (6 bases). V was clipped by 6 bases and J by 5 bases, with 14 bases between them. The V gene's germline CDR1 is MDHEN and CDR2 SYDVKM. This CDR3 comprises 14 residues. The CDR3 region has the DNA TGTGCCAGCAGCGGAAACAGGGACTATCAGCCCCAGCATTTT. It translates to CASSGNRDYQPQHF.

This clonotype was picked up a small number of times. This chain links TRBV18 with TRBJ2-2; tentatively, D is TRBD1 or TRBD2 (5 bases each). V was clipped by 2 bases and J by 7 bases, with 8 bases between them. CDR3 length: 13 residues. Germline V CDR1 and CDR2: KGHSH, LQKENI. The CDR3 DNA sequence: TGTGCCAGCTCACCATGGGACCGCGGGGAGCTGTTTTTT. Translating gives CASSPWDRGELFF.

V gene TRBV27 combines with J gene TRBJ1-3; TRBD1 matches at 8 bases. This CDR3 has 15 amino acids. Germline CDR1 is MNHEY and CDR2 is SMNVEV (reference sequence). The V and J ends lost 5 bases and 0 bases, in that order; junction bases with no gene match: 3. The DNA of the CDR3 is TGTGCCAGCAGTCAGGGGGCCCTCTCTGGAAACACCATATATTTT. Its translation: CASSQGALSGNTIYF.

This clonotype was seen only a few times. The chain employs TRBV9 and TRBJ2-3; 7 positions agree with TRBD1. J gave up 4 bases and V 0 bases, and 8 bases lay outside the gene matches. The CDR3 spans 16 residues. The germline CDR1 and CDR2 sequences are SGDLS and YYNGEE. The CDR3 here is CASSVDLGGRADTQYF. In DNA form, the CDR3 reads TGTGCCAGCAGCGTAGACTTAGGGGGCCGCGCAGATACGCAGTATTTT.

V gene TRBV15 combines with J gene TRBJ1-2; 9 bases fit TRBD1. V lost 3 bases and J lost 8; bases outside the gene matches: 10. The CDR3 runs to 15 residues. The germline CDR1 and CDR2 sequences are LNHNV and YYDKDF (reference sequence). The CDR3 sequence is CATSSLGTGSKGYTF. The CDR3 coding sequence is TGTGCCACCAGCAGTCTTGGGACAGGGAGTAAAGGCTACACCTTC.

This clonotype showed up many times. The chain joins TRBV7-3 to TRBJ2-1; D gene unclear. Per the germline V gene, CDR1 is SGHTA and CDR2 is FQGTGA. Trimming removed 5 bases at V and 4 bases at J, with 6 bases between. The CDR3 contains 12 residues. The CDR3 region is CASSPKYNEQFF. The CDR3 DNA follows: TGTGCCAGCAGCCCCAAATACAATGAGCAGTTCTTC.

This clonotype occurred many times. This sequence joins TRBV5-1 and TRBJ2-1; TRBD2 is a possible D gene (5 bases). CDR3 length: 15 amino acids. V was clipped by 4 bases and J by 4 bases, with 15 bases between them. From germline, CDR1 is SGHRS and CDR2 YFSETQ. The DNA of the CDR3 is TGCGCCAGCAGCCCGGACTCTGCTTCTTACAATGAGCAGTTCTTC. Amino acid sequence: CASSPDSASYNEQFF.

V gene TRBV20-1 combines with J gene TRBJ2-1; TRBD1 agrees at 8 bases. The V and J ends lost 6 bases and 9 bases, in that order; junction bases with no gene match: 7. From germline, CDR1 is DFQATT and CDR2 SNEGSKA (reference sequence). The CDR3 sequence is 12 residues long. In DNA, the CDR3 is TGCAGTGCAAAAACAGGGGGTAGTGAGCAGTTCTTC. Translating it yields CSAKTGGSEQFF.